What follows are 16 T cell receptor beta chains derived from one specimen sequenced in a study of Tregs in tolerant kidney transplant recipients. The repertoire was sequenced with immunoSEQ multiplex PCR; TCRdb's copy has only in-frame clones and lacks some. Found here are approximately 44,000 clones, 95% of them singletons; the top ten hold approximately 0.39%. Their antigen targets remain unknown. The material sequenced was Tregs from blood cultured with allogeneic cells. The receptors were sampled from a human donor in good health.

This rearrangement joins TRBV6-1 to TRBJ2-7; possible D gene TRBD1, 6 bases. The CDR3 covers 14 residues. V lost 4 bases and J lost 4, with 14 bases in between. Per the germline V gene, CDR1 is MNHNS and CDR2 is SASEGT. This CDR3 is CASSGNRELYEQYF. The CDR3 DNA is TGTGCCAGCAGTGGTAACAGGGAATTATACGAGCAGTACTTC.

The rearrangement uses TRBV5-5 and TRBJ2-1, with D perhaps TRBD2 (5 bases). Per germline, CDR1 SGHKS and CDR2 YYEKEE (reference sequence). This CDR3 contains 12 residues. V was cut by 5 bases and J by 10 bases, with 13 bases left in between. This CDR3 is CASRGGSREQFF. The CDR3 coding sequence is TGTGCCAGCAGGGGCGGGTCTAGGGAGCAGTTCTTC.

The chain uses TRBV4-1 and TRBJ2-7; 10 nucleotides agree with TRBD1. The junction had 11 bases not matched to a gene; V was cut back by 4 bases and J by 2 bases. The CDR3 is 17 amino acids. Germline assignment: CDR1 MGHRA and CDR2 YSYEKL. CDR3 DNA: TGCGCCAGCAGCCTACGAACCGGGACAGGGGAAACCTACGAGCAGTACTTC. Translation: CASSLRTGTGETYEQYF.

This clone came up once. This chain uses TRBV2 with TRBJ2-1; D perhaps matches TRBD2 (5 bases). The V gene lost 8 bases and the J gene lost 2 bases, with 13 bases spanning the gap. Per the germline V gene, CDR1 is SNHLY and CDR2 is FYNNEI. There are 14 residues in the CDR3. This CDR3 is CASAHPGAYNEQFF. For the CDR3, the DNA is TGTGCCAGCGCCCATCCCGGGGCCTACAATGAGCAGTTCTTC. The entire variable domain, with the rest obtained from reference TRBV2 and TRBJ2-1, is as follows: EPEVTQTPSHQVTQMGQEVILRCVPISNHLYFYWYRQILGQKVEFLVSFYNNEISEKSEIFDDQFSVERPDGSNFTLKIRSTKLEDSAMYFCASAHPGAYNEQFFGPGTRLTVL.

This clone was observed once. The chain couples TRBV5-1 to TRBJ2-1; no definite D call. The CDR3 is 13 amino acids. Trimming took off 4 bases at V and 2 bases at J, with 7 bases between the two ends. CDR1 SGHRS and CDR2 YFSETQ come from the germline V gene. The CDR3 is CASSPIAYNEQFF. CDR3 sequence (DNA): TGCGCCAGCAGCCCCATCGCCTACAATGAGCAGTTCTTC.

The CDR3 coding sequence is TGTGCCAGCAGTTACCCTGGACTAGCGGGGGATGAGCAGTTCTTC. Its translation is CASSYPGLAGDEQFF. V usage is TRBV6-5 and J usage is TRBJ2-1; 13 nucleotides agree with TRBD2. The germline V gene encodes CDR1 MNHEY and CDR2 SVGAGI. V lost 2 bases and J lost 8; bases outside the gene matches: 3. The CDR3 extends over 15 amino acids.

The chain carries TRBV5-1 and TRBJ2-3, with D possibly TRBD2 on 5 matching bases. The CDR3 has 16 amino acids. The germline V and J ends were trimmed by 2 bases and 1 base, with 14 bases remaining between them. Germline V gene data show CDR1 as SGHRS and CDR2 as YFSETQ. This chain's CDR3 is CASSFYMGSGTDTQYF. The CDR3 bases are TGCGCCAGCAGCTTTTATATGGGGAGTGGCACAGATACGCAGTATTTT.

The DNA for the CDR3 is TGTGCCAGCAGCTTATTTAGGGAGGCTAATTCACCCCTCCACTTT. It yields the protein CASSLFREANSPLHF. The V call is TRBV7-8, the J call TRBJ1-6; D not resolved. CDR1 is SGHVS, CDR2 FQNEAQ, per germline. The V end was cut by 2 bases, the J end by 6 bases, with 11 bases between. The CDR3 has 15 residues.

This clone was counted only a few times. CDR3 amino acids: CASSYVDSNQPQHF. Written as DNA, the CDR3 is TGTGCCAGCAGTTACGTAGATAGCAATCAGCCCCAGCATTTT. The chain couples TRBV6-6 to TRBJ1-5; D remains ambiguous. CDR1 and CDR2 from the germline V gene are MNHNY and SVGAGI (reference sequence). The CDR3 has 14 residues. The germline V and J ends were trimmed by 2 bases and 0 bases, with 5 bases remaining between them.

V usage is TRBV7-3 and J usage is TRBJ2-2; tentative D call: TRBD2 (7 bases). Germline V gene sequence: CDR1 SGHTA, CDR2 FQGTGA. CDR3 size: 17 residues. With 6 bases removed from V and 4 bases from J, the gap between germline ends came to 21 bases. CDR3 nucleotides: TGTGCCAGCAGTTCTCTCGCGGGGGCCCCGGGCACCGGGGAGCTGTTTTTT. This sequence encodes CASSSLAGAPGTGELFF.

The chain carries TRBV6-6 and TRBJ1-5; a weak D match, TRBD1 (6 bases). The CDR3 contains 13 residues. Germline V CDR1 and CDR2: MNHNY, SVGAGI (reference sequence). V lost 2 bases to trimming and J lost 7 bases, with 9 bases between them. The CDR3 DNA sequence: TGTGCCAGCAGTTACAGGGGGGAACAGCCCCAGCATTTT. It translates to CASSYRGEQPQHF.

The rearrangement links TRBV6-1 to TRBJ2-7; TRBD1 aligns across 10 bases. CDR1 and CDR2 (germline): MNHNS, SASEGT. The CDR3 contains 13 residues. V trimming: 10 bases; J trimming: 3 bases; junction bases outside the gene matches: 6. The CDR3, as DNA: TGTGCCACTAGGGACAGGGGTCACTACGAGCAGTACTTC. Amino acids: CATRDRGHYEQYF.

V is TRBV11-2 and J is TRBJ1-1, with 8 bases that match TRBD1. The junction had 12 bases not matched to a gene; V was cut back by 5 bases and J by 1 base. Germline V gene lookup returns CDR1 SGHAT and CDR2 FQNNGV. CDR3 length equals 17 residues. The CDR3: CASSVYFPGTGNTEAFF. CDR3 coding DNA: TGTGCCAGCAGCGTATACTTCCCCGGGACAGGGAACACTGAAGCTTTCTTT.

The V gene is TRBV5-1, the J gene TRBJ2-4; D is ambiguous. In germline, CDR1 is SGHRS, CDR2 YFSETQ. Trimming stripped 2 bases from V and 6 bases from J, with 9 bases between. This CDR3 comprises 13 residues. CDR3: CASSFSGRNIQYF. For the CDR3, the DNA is TGCGCCAGCAGCTTTAGTGGCAGAAACATTCAGTACTTC. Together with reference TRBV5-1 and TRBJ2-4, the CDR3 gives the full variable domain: KAGVTQTPRYLIKTRGQQVTLSCSPISGHRSVSWYQQTPGQGLQFLFEYFSETQRNKGNFPGRFSGRQFSNSRSEMNVSTLELGDSALYLCASSFSGRNIQYFGAGTRLSVL.

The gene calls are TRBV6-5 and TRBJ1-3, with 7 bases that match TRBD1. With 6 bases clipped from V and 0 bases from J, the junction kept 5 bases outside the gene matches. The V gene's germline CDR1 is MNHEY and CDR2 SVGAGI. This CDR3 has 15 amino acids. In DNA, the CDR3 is TGTGCCAGCAGGACAGGGCCCAGCTCTGGAAACACCATATATTTT. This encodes CASRTGPSSGNTIYF.

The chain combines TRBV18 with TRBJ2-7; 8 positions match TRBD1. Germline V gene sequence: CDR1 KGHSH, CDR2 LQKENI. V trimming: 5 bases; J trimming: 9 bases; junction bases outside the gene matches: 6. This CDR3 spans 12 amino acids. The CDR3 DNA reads TGTGCCAGCTCATCAGGACAGGGTTCGCAGTACTTC. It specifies CASSSGQGSQYF.